A single sample gave rise to the 28 T cell receptor beta chains below, sequenced in a study of T cell responses to AZD1222 COVID-19 vaccine. Sequenced by immunoSEQ multiplex PCR; TCRdb stores in-frame clones only, minus some. The sample shows just over 150,000 clones, about nine tenths of them seen only once. Material: peripheral blood, obtained 28 days after the second AZD1222 dose. These receptors came from an adult who received the AZD1222 COVID-19 vaccine.

This chain uses TRBV30 with TRBJ2-2; 8 bases are shared with TRBD2. The junction had 9 bases not matched to a gene; V was cut back by 5 bases and J by 4 bases. In germline, CDR1 is GTSNPN, CDR2 SVGIG (reference sequence). The CDR3 consists of 15 residues. CDR3 amino acids: CAWRAGARVTGELFF. CDR3 nucleotides: TGTGCCTGGCGAGCGGGAGCGCGGGTCACCGGGGAGCTGTTTTTT. Full variable domain (missing parts from reference TRBV30 and TRBJ2-2): SQTIHQWPATLVQPVGSPLSLECTVEGTSNPNLYWYRQAAGRGLQLLFYSVGIGQISSEVPQNLSASRPQDRQFILSSKKLLLSDSGFYLCAWRAGARVTGELFFGEGSRLTVL.

The chain joins TRBV20-1 to TRBJ1-1; D is unresolved. Germline V gene data show CDR1 as DFQATT and CDR2 as SNEGSKA (reference sequence). V dropped 3 bases and J dropped 10 bases, with 9 bases sitting between them. This CDR3 is 10 amino acids long. The CDR3 reads CSASKWGAFF. The CDR3 region has the DNA TGCAGTGCTAGTAAGTGGGGAGCTTTCTTT.

This clone came up a few times. The chain combines TRBV3-1 (or the pseudogene TRBV3-2) with TRBJ2-3, with TRBD2 matching 10 bases. This CDR3 has 15 residues. Per the germline V gene, CDR1 is LGHDT and CDR2 is YNNKEL (reference sequence). Losses at the gene ends were 4 bases for V and 0 bases for J; bases not matched to a gene: 1. The CDR3 nucleotides are TGTGCCAGCAGCCCAGCGGGAGGGAGCACAGATACGCAGTATTTT. Its protein is CASSPAGGSTDTQYF.

The rearrangement joins TRBV5-1 to TRBJ2-3, with TRBD2 matching over 7 bases. V gave up 7 bases and J gave up 1 base; unmatched junction bases: 6. Germline V gene lookup returns CDR1 SGHRS and CDR2 YFSETQ. The CDR3 sequence is 14 residues long. This CDR3 reads CASGGDPGTDTQYF. For the CDR3, the DNA is TGCGCCAGCGGGGGGGACCCGGGCACAGATACGCAGTATTTT.

This chain connects TRBV5-6 to TRBJ1-6, with a possible D match to TRBD1 (6 bases). This CDR3 has 13 residues. V was shortened by 4 bases and J by 13 bases, with 15 bases between the two germline ends. CDR1 and CDR2 (germline): SGHDT, YYEEEE. The CDR3 protein is CASSTGTSSPLHF. The CDR3 DNA sequence: TGTGCCAGCAGCACCGGGACAAGCAGTCCCCTCCACTTT.

The chain couples TRBV20-1 to TRBJ2-7; 7 nucleotides line up with TRBD2. V was clipped by 3 bases and J by 7 bases; unmatched bases: 15. Looked up from germline, CDR1 is DFQATT and CDR2 is SNEGSKA (reference sequence). The CDR3 is 15 amino acids. CDR3 in DNA: TGCAGTGCTAGTGACCCGCTAGCGGCCGCTAATGAGCAGTACTTC. Translation gives CSASDPLAAANEQYF.

The V gene is TRBV29-1, the J gene TRBJ2-7; D remains unclear. The CDR3 contains 11 residues. Germline loops: CDR1 SQVTM, CDR2 ANQGSEA. The V and J ends lost 4 bases and 3 bases respectively, with 7 bases between them. Here the CDR3 reads CSVVLNYEQYF. In DNA, the CDR3 is TGCAGCGTTGTCTTAAACTACGAGCAGTACTTC.

J is TRBJ2-1 and V is TRBV6-5, with a tentative D call TRBD1 (6 bases). Trimming pared 4 bases from V and 9 bases from J, leaving 19 bases between. Germline CDR1 and CDR2: MNHEY and SVGAGI. The length of the CDR3 is 15 residues. Here the CDR3 DNA reads TGTGCCAGCAGTTTTTTCAGGGGCGTGGAGACTGAGCAGTTCTTC. It encodes CASSFFRGVETEQFF.

The rearrangement links TRBV7-2 to TRBJ2-6, with TRBD2 matching over 7 bases. V lost 8 bases and J lost 0; bases outside the gene matches: 1. Germline V gene data show CDR1 as SGHTA and CDR2 as FQGNSA. The CDR3 runs 14 residues. The CDR3 spells CASSSGSGANVLTF. The CDR3 DNA sequence: TGTGCCAGCTCTAGCGGCTCTGGGGCCAACGTCCTGACTTTC.

This rearrangement joins TRBV27 to TRBJ1-1; the D gene is possibly TRBD1 (6 bases). This CDR3 has 14 amino acids. Trimming removed 5 bases from V and 6 bases from J, with 16 bases in between. Per germline, CDR1 MNHEY and CDR2 SMNVEV (reference sequence). DNA of the CDR3: TGTGCCAGCAGTCTGGGTACAGGGTTCTCTGAAGCTTTCTTT. It codes for CASSLGTGFSEAFF.

This chain links TRBV24-1 with TRBJ1-1; D might be TRBD1 (5 bases). The ends were cut back, 3 bases at V and 8 bases at J, with 9 bases in the middle. Germline V gene data show CDR1 as KGHDR and CDR2 as SFDVKD. This CDR3 has 12 amino acids. The CDR3 DNA sequence: TGTGCCACCAGTGATGGGGGTAGGGAAGCTTTCTTT. It translates to CATSDGGREAFF.

V usage is TRBV5-1 and J usage is TRBJ2-1; D remains ambiguous. CDR1 SGHRS and CDR2 YFSETQ come from the germline V gene. The germline V and J ends were trimmed by 4 bases and 0 bases, with 11 bases remaining between them. The CDR3 totals 15 residues. The CDR3 DNA follows: TGCGCCAGCAGCCCCCCCCACAGCTCCTACAATGAGCAGTTCTTC. This gives the protein CASSPPHSSYNEQFF.

V and J are TRBV5-1 and TRBJ2-2, with D possibly being TRBD1 (6 bases). The CDR3 loop spans 15 amino acids. V lost 3 bases and J 0 bases, leaving 9 bases between the germline ends. The V gene's germline CDR1 is SGHRS and CDR2 YFSETQ. CDR3 coding DNA: TGCGCCAGCAGCTCACAGGGACCGAACACCGGGGAGCTGTTTTTT. Protein product: CASSSQGPNTGELFF.

The chain is built from TRBV10-3 and TRBJ2-5; the match to TRBD2 covers 13 bases. Germline loops: CDR1 ENHRY, CDR2 SYGVKD. The CDR3 covers 15 residues. Trimming at V came to 6 bases and at J to 5 bases, leaving 6 bases not matched to a gene. CDR3 nucleotides: TGTGCCATCAGATCCACTAGCGGGAGGGGGGAGACCCAGTACTTC. Translated, it gives CAIRSTSGRGETQYF.

The gene calls are TRBV6-1 and TRBJ2-3; 8 nucleotides match TRBD2. Germline loops: CDR1 MNHNS, CDR2 SASEGT. J lost 3 bases, V lost 1 base, and 6 bases had no gene match. This CDR3 is built from 16 residues. The CDR3 nucleotides read TGTGCCAGCAGTGAAGATGTAGCGGGATCGACAGATACGCAGTATTTT. Its protein is CASSEDVAGSTDTQYF.

About this clone itself: The sample carries other DNA sequences with the same CDR3. The CDR3 loop is CASSLEGGTTDTQYF. Written as DNA, the CDR3 is TGCGCCAGCAGCTTGGAGGGGGGAACCACAGATACGCAGTATTTT. The chain couples TRBV5-1 to TRBJ2-3; TRBD1 or TRBD2 may be the D gene (6 bases each). Per the germline V gene, CDR1 is SGHRS and CDR2 is YFSETQ. The ends were cut back, 0 bases at V and 2 bases at J, with 10 bases in the middle. This CDR3 has 15 residues.

The CDR3 DNA is TGTGCCAGCAGTTTCTCCGGGACAGGGACCAACTCTGGAAACACCATATATTTT. Protein: CASSFSGTGTNSGNTIYF. This sequence joins TRBV6-2 or TRBV6-3 and TRBJ1-3; 9 bases map to TRBD1. The CDR3 contains 18 residues. Trimming cost V 4 bases and J 0 bases; bases outside gene matches: 10. CDR1 MNHEY and CDR2 SVGEGT come from the germline V gene.

The rearrangement links TRBV28 to TRBJ2-2; tentative D call: TRBD1 (5 bases). The germline gives CDR1 MDHEN, CDR2 SYDVKM. Trimming shortened V by 6 bases and J by 5 bases, and 16 bases separated the two germline ends. This CDR3 contains 15 residues. Here the CDR3 DNA reads TGTGCCAGCAGCCAACCGGACGCAGGGACCGGGGAGCTGTTTTTT. Residues: CASSQPDAGTGELFF.

This clone was seen just once. V usage is TRBV28 and J usage is TRBJ2-5; no clear D gene. The V gene's germline CDR1 is MDHEN and CDR2 SYDVKM. The CDR3 covers 12 residues. V dropped 3 bases and J dropped 3 bases, with 5 bases sitting between them. CDR3: CASSLGEETQYF. The CDR3 bases are TGTGCCAGCAGTTTGGGCGAAGAGACCCAGTACTTC. Looking up the rest from reference TRBV28 and TRBJ2-5 gives the full variable domain: DVKVTQSSRYLVKRTGEKVFLECVQDMDHENMFWYRQDPGLGLRLIYFSYDVKMKEKGDIPEGYSVSREKKERFSLILESASTNQTSMYLCASSLGEETQYFGPGTRLLVL.

The chain recombines TRBV6-5 with TRBJ1-4; 10 bases fit TRBD1. Germline V CDR1 and CDR2: MNHEY, SVGAGI. There are 15 residues in the CDR3. Germline trimming cut 2 bases from V and 10 bases from J; bases unmatched to any gene: 7. The CDR3 is CASSYKRTGGAKLFF. In DNA, the CDR3 is TGTGCCAGCAGTTACAAGAGGACAGGGGGTGCAAAACTGTTTTTT.

V gene TRBV15 combines with J gene TRBJ2-5, with a weak D call TRBD1 (5 bases). Germline CDR1 is LNHNV and CDR2 is YYDKDF (reference sequence). V was clipped by 3 bases and J by 4 bases, with 15 bases between them. This CDR3 comprises 15 residues. The DNA of the CDR3 is TGTGCCACCAGCAGCCCAGGGCTAAAAGGAGAGACCCAGTACTTC. Translating gives CATSSPGLKGETQYF.

This chain connects TRBV5-1 to TRBJ2-6, with D possibly being TRBD1 or TRBD2 (7 bases each). The CDR3 consists of 19 residues. V shed 3 bases and J shed 0 bases, with 19 bases lying between them. The V gene's germline CDR1 is SGHRS and CDR2 YFSETQ. CDR3 in DNA: TGCGCCAGCAGCTGGGGGGGCCGGGACAGCCGCTCTGGGGCCAACGTCCTGACTTTC. This sequence encodes CASSWGGRDSRSGANVLTF.

V is TRBV12-3 or TRBV12-4 and J is TRBJ2-5; 7 nucleotides align to TRBD2. This CDR3 has 13 residues. Losses at the gene ends were 7 bases for V and 4 bases for J; bases not matched to a gene: 6. CDR3 DNA: TGTGCCAGCACCGACGGGAGGCGAGAGACCCAGTACTTC. This codes for CASTDGRRETQYF.

J is TRBJ2-7 and V is TRBV7-9; 7 bases fit TRBD2. The junction had 16 bases not matched to a gene; V was cut back by 5 bases and J by 6 bases. From germline, CDR1 is SEHNR and CDR2 FQNEAQ (reference sequence). The CDR3 spans 16 residues. Here the CDR3 reads CASSISRGLPDGEQYF. DNA for the CDR3: TGTGCCAGCAGCATAAGCCGGGGACTACCGGATGGCGAGCAGTACTTC.

V is TRBV7-3 and J is TRBJ1-5, with 12 positions matching TRBD1. Germline V gives CDR1 SGHTA, CDR2 FQGTGA. V lost 3 bases, J lost 3 bases, and 6 bases stayed unmatched. This CDR3 is built from 17 residues. CDR3 protein: CASSFRDRGPTNQPQHF. The CDR3 bases are TGTGCCAGCAGCTTCCGGGACAGGGGGCCGACCAATCAGCCCCAGCATTTT.

V gene TRBV5-1 combines with J gene TRBJ1-2; 7 nucleotides align to TRBD1. The length of the CDR3 is 14 residues. V gave up 0 bases and J gave up 12 bases; unmatched junction bases: 11. Germline lookup yields CDR1 SGHRS and CDR2 YFSETQ. The CDR3 region has the DNA TGCGCCAGCAGCTTGGCAACAGGGGCCCCTATTAACACCTTC. Amino acid sequence: CASSLATGAPINTF.

The J gene is TRBJ1-1, the V gene TRBV5-1; D remains ambiguous. Trimming stripped 3 bases from V and 4 bases from J, with 13 bases between. The CDR3 runs 14 residues. CDR1 is SGHRS and CDR2 is YFSETQ in the germline V gene. CDR3 sequence reads: CASSWTTGSTEAFF. The DNA for the CDR3 is TGCGCCAGCAGCTGGACGACGGGGAGCACTGAAGCTTTCTTT. The variable domain in full, with the rest retrieved from reference TRBV5-1 and TRBJ1-1, is KAGVTQTPRYLIKTRGQQVTLSCSPISGHRSVSWYQQTPGQGLQFLFEYFSETQRNKGNFPGRFSGRQFSNSRSEMNVSTLELGDSALYLCASSWTTGSTEAFFGQGTRLTVV.

The chain couples TRBV20-1 to TRBJ2-7; 8 bases align to TRBD1. Germline V gene sequence: CDR1 DFQATT, CDR2 SNEGSKA (reference sequence). CDR3 length: 14 amino acids. V was pared by 3 bases and J by 1 base, with 5 bases of the junction left unmatched. The DNA of the CDR3 is TGCAGTGCTAGTAGAGGGACAGGATCCTACGAGCAGTACTTC. Amino acids: CSASRGTGSYEQYF.